This T cell receptor beta chain was sequenced in a study of blood T cell repertoires in COVID-19. Study at large: Samples taken during acute and convalescent COVID-19 were collected in the United States, Italy and Spain. From T cells, B-cell-depleted T cells, or PBMCs came the material, which was cDNA or gDNA.

Per the original methods: Amplification of reference gene primers provided the estimated nucleated cell counts. Using immunoSEQ multiplex PCR, the repertoire was profiled, and TCRdb retains in-frame clones only, with some absent. The V and J calls and clone size were taken over from that table, and D and trimming were inferred from the DNA. The repertoire holds some 70,000 clones, with more than 70% as singletons. Trimming left V 4 bases short and J 4 bases short, with 15 bases between. The V gene's germline CDR1 is SGHRS and CDR2 YFSETQ. The CDR3 contains 15 residues. The V gene is TRBV5-1, the J gene TRBJ1-5; the D gene is possibly TRBD1 (6 bases). The sample was peripheral blood. This clonotype originated in a woman aged 70-85 years with acute or convalescent COVID-19. The CDR3 protein is CASSPTGLSNQPQHF. The CDR3 coding sequence is TGCGCCAGCAGCCCCACAGGGTTGAGTAATCAGCCCCAGCATTTT.